These 15 T cell receptor beta chains originate from one sample sequenced in a study of blood T cell repertoires in COVID-19. Sequenced by immunoSEQ multiplex PCR; TCRdb stores in-frame clones only, minus some. This sample has about 45,000 clones, with roughly nine tenths found just once. The sequencing input was peripheral blood. The receptors were sampled from a man over 45 with COVID-19, enrolled during active disease.

This sequence joins TRBV28 and TRBJ1-2; TRBD1 matches 8 bases. This CDR3 region has 13 residues. CDR1 MDHEN and CDR2 SYDVKM come from the germline V gene. Trimming cost V 6 bases and J 8 bases; bases outside gene matches: 8. The CDR3 DNA reads as TGTGCCAGCAGGTCCCAGGGGGCGGAAGGCTACACCTTC. This encodes CASRSQGAEGYTF.

The chain uses TRBV2 and TRBJ1-1, with D perhaps matching TRBD1 (5 bases). CDR1 is SNHLY, CDR2 FYNNEI, per germline. The germline V and J ends were trimmed by 7 bases and 0 bases, with 12 bases remaining between them. The CDR3 is 14 residues long. This chain's CDR3 is CASTGRGLNTEAFF. The CDR3, as DNA: TGTGCCAGCACTGGAAGGGGATTGAACACTGAAGCTTTCTTT.

This clone showed up just once. V gene TRBV5-1 combines with J gene TRBJ2-7, with a possible D match to TRBD1 (6 bases). V lost 4 bases, J lost 6 bases, and 17 bases lay in between. In germline, CDR1 is SGHRS, CDR2 YFSETQ. The CDR3 has 14 amino acids. The CDR3 loop reads CASSHQDRDFEQYF. In DNA form, the CDR3 reads TGCGCCAGCAGCCATCAGGACAGAGACTTCGAGCAGTACTTC.

CDR3 DNA sequence: TGTGCCAGCAGCTTATTAGTTAACGGGGGGACCCAGTACTTC. Translation: CASSLLVNGGTQYF. The chain joins TRBV11-2 to TRBJ2-5, with D possibly being TRBD2 (6 bases). Germline-derived CDR1 and CDR2 are SGHAT and FQNNGV. The CDR3 extends over 14 amino acids. Trimming left V 2 bases short and J 7 bases short, with 14 bases between.

The chain combines TRBV5-4 with TRBJ2-3, with D maybe TRBD1 (6 bases). Per germline, CDR1 SGHNT and CDR2 YYREEE (reference sequence). The germline V and J ends were trimmed by 0 bases and 3 bases, with 8 bases remaining between them. This CDR3 spans 14 amino acids. CDR3 DNA: TGTGCCAGCAGCTTGGATAGGGGGACAGATACGCAGTATTTT. It codes for CASSLDRGTDTQYF.

In its sample, this clone was seen once. This rearrangement joins TRBV5-1 to TRBJ1-1; perhaps TRBD1 as D (6 bases). CDR3 length: 14 residues. Trimming took 5 bases from V and 4 from J, leaving 15 bases between them. The germline V gene has CDR1 SGHRS and CDR2 YFSETQ. The CDR3 is CASRNTGSVTEAFF. As DNA, the CDR3 is TGCGCCAGCAGAAATACAGGGAGTGTCACTGAAGCTTTCTTT.

The V call is TRBV19, the J call TRBJ1-2; D is unresolved. The CDR3 extends over 13 amino acids. Trimming removed 5 bases from V and 8 bases from J, with 15 bases in between. Germline V lookup: CDR1 LNHDA, CDR2 SQIVND (reference sequence). CDR3 sequence: CASSPSFGEGYTF. Written as DNA, the CDR3 is TGTGCCAGTAGTCCTTCCTTTGGGGAGGGCTACACCTTC.

The chain is built from TRBV19 and TRBJ1-4; 7 positions agree with TRBD1. J gave up 2 bases and V 2 bases, and 5 bases lay outside the gene matches. This CDR3 is built from 16 residues. CDR1 is LNHDA and CDR2 is SQIVND in the germline V gene (reference sequence). CDR3 residues: CASSINRGRTNEKLFF. The CDR3, as DNA: TGTGCCAGTAGTATAAACAGGGGCCGGACTAATGAAAAACTGTTTTTT. Full variable domain (rest looked up from reference TRBV19 and TRBJ1-4): DGGITQSPKYLFRKEGQNVTLSCEQNLNHDAMYWYRQDPGQGLRLIYYSQIVNDFQKGDIAEGYSVSREKKESFPLTVTSAQKNPTAFYLCASSINRGRTNEKLFFGSGTQLSVL.

V is TRBV5-4 and J is TRBJ2-7, with TRBD2 matching 11 bases. The trim removed 3 bases at V and 6 bases at J, leaving 14 bases unmatched. The CDR3 sequence is 17 residues long. Germline V gene sequence: CDR1 SGHNT, CDR2 YYREEE (reference sequence). As DNA, the CDR3 is TGTGCCAGCAGCTCCGCCGGGACTAGCGGCCGAGGCGGCGAGCAGTACTTC. As protein: CASSSAGTSGRGGEQYF.

The rearrangement uses TRBV18 and TRBJ2-4, with 8 bases that match TRBD1. The J segment lost 11 bases and the V segment lost 0 bases, leaving 6 bases of the junction unmatched. Germline V gives CDR1 KGHSH, CDR2 LQKENI. The CDR3 sequence is 14 residues long. The chain's CDR3 is CASSPPDRARLQYF. The CDR3 DNA is TGTGCCAGCTCACCACCGGACAGGGCGAGGCTTCAGTACTTC. Combining the CDR3 with reference TRBV18 and TRBJ2-4 gives the whole variable domain NAGVMQNPRHLVRRRGQEARLRCSPMKGHSHVYWYRQLPEEGLKFMVYLQKENIIDESGMPKERFSAEFPKEGPSILRIQQVVRGDSAAYFCASSPPDRARLQYFGAGTRLSVL.

The rearrangement links TRBV9 to TRBJ2-5, with no clear D. Germline CDR1 reads SGDLS; CDR2 reads YYNGEE. The CDR3 totals 13 residues. V gave up 4 bases and J gave up 1 base, with 8 bases separating them. CDR3 nucleotide sequence: TGTGCCAGCAGCCCCAGAACCCAAGAGACCCAGTACTTC. Residues: CASSPRTQETQYF.

The genes are TRBV28 and TRBJ2-5; a possible D gene is TRBD1 (5 bases). Per germline, CDR1 MDHEN and CDR2 SYDVKM. The CDR3 contains 14 residues. The V end was cut by 2 bases, the J end by 2 bases, with 9 bases between. The CDR3 here is CASSLRQLQETQYF. CDR3 nucleotides: TGTGCCAGCAGTTTAAGACAGTTACAAGAGACCCAGTACTTC.

J is TRBJ1-4 and V is TRBV7-9; 10 bases fit TRBD1. The CDR3 totals 15 residues. V shed 5 bases and J 4 bases; nucleotides not matched to a gene: 4. CDR1 is SEHNR, CDR2 FQNEAQ, per germline (reference sequence). The CDR3, as DNA: TGTGCCAGCAGCAACGGGACAGGGGATAATGAAAAACTGTTTTTT. This gives the protein CASSNGTGDNEKLFF. Filled out from reference TRBV7-9 and TRBJ1-4, the complete variable domain reads DTGVSQNPRHKITKRGQNVTFRCDPISEHNRLYWYRQTLGQGPEFLTYFQNEAQLEKSRLLSDRFSAERPKGSFSTLEIQRTEQGDSAMYLCASSNGTGDNEKLFFGSGTQLSVL.

The rearrangement joins TRBV27 to TRBJ2-3, with D tentatively TRBD2 (6 bases). Germline lookup yields CDR1 MNHEY and CDR2 SMNVEV (reference sequence). The CDR3 is 14 amino acids. V lost 4 bases, J lost 5 bases, and 13 bases lay in between. The CDR3: CASSYGTSGDTQYF. CDR3 DNA: TGTGCCAGCAGTTATGGGACTTCCGGAGATACGCAGTATTTT.

The chain joins TRBV7-9 to TRBJ1-4; weak D call: TRBD1 (5 bases). Trimming removed 1 base at V and 8 bases at J, with 11 bases between. CDR1 is SEHNR and CDR2 is FQNEAQ in the germline V gene (reference sequence). The CDR3 runs 14 residues. In nucleotides, the CDR3 is TGTGCCAGCAGCTTAGAGGGGCAGGAGGAAAAACTGTTTTTT. Residues: CASSLEGQEEKLFF. Full variable domain (rest looked up from reference TRBV7-9 and TRBJ1-4): DTGVSQNPRHKITKRGQNVTFRCDPISEHNRLYWYRQTLGQGPEFLTYFQNEAQLEKSRLLSDRFSAERPKGSFSTLEIQRTEQGDSAMYLCASSLEGQEEKLFFGSGTQLSVL.